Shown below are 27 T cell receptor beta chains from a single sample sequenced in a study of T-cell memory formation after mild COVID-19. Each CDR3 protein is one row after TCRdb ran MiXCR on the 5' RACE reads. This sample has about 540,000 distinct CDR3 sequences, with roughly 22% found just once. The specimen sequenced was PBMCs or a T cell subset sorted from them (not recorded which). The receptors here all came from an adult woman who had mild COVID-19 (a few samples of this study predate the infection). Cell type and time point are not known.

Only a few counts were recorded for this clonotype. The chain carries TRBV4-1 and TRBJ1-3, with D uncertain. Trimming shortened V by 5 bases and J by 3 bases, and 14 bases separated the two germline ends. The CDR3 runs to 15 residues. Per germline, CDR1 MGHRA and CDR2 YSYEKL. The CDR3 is CASSSGAAVGNTIYF. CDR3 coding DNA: TGCGCCAGCAGCTCCGGTGCGGCGGTTGGAAACACCATATATTTT.

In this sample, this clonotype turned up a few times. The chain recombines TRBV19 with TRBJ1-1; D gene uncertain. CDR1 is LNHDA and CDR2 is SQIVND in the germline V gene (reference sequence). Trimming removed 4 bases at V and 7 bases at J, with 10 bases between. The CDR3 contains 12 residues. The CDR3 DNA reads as TGTGCCAGTAGTAGACCAGATAATGAAGCTTTCTTT. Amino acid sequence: CASSRPDNEAFF.

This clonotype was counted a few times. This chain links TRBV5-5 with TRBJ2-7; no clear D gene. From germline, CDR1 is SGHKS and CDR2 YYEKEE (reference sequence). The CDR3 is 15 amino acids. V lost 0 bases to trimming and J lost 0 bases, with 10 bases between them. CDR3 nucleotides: TGTGCCAGCAGCTTGGCCGGCAGTATCTCCTACGAGCAGTACTTC. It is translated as CASSLAGSISYEQYF.

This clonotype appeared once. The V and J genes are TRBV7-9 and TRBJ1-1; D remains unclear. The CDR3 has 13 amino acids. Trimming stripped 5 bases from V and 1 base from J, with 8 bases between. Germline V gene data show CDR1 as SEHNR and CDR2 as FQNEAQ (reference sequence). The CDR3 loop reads CASSVAENTEAFF. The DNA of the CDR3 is TGTGCCAGCAGCGTCGCGGAGAACACTGAAGCTTTCTTT.

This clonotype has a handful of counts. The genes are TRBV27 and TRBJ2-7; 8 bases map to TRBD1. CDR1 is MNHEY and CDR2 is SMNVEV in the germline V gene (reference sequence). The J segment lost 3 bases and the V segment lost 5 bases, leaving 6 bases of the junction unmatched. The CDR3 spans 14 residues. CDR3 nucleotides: TGTGCCAGCAGTGAGACAGGGGCGAACTACGAGCAGTACTTC. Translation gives CASSETGANYEQYF.

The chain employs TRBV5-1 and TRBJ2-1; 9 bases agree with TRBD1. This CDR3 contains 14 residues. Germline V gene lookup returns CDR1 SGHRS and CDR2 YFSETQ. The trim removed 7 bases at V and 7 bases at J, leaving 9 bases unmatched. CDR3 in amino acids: CASSKDRGGNEQFF. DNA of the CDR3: TGCGCCAGCTCCAAGGACAGGGGAGGTAATGAGCAGTTCTTC.

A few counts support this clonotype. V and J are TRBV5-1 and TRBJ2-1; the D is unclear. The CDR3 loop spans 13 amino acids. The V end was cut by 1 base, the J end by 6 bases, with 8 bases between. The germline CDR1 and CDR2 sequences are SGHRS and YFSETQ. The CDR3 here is CASSLTPINEQFF. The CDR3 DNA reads TGCGCCAGCAGCTTGACGCCCATCAATGAGCAGTTCTTC.

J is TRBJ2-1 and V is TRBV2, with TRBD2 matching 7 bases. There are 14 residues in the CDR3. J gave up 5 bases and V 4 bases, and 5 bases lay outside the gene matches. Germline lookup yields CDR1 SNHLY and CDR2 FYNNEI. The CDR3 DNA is TGTGCCAGCAGTGCCAGCGGGGTTAACAATGAGCAGTTCTTC. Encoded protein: CASSASGVNNEQFF.

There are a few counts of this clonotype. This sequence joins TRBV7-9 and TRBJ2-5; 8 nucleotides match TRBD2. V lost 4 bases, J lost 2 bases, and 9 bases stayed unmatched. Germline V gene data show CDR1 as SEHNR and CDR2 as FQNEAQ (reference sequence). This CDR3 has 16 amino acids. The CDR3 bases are TGTGCCAGCAGCTCCTATAGCGGGGTGCCTCAAGAGACCCAGTACTTC. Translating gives CASSSYSGVPQETQYF.

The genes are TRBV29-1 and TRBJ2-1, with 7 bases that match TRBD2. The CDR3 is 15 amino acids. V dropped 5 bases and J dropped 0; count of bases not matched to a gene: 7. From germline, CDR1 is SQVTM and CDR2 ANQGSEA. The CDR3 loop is CSVPSRGSSYNEQFF. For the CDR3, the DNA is TGCAGCGTTCCCTCGCGCGGGAGCTCCTACAATGAGCAGTTCTTC.

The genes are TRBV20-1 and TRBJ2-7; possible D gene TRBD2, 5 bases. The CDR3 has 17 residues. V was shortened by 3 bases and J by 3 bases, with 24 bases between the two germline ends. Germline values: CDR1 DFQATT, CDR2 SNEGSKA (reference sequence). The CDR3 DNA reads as TGCAGTGCTAGGGATATGAATCGGGCCCTACTAGTCTACGAGCAGTACTTC. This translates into CSARDMNRALLVYEQYF.

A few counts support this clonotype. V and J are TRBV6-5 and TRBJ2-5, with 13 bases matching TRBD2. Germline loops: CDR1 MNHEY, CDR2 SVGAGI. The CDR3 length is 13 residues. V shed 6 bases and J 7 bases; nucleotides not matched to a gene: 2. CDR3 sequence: CASRGLAGPTQYF. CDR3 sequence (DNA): TGTGCCAGCAGGGGACTAGCGGGGCCGACCCAGTACTTC.

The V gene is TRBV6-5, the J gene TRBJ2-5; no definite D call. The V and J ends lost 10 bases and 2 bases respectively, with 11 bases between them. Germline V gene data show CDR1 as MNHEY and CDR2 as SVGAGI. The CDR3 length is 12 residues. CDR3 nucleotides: TGTGCCACTATAGAAAGGCAAGAGACCCAGTACTTC. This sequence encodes CATIERQETQYF.

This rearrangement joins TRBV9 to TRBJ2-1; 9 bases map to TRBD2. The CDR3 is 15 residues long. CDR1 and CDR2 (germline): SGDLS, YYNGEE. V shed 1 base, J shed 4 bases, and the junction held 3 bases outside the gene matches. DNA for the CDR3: TGTGCCAGCAGCGTATCTAGCGGGATGTACAATGAGCAGTTCTTC. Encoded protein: CASSVSSGMYNEQFF.

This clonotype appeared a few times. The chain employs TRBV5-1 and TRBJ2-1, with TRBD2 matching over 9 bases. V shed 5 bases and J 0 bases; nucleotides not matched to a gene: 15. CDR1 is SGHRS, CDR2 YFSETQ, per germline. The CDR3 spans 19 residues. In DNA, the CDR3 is TGCGCCAGCAGATACGCCGGGACTAGCTCCGAGAGCTCCTACAATGAGCAGTTCTTC. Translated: CASRYAGTSSESSYNEQFF. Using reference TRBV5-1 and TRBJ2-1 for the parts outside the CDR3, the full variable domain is KAGVTQTPRYLIKTRGQQVTLSCSPISGHRSVSWYQQTPGQGLQFLFEYFSETQRNKGNFPGRFSGRQFSNSRSEMNVSTLELGDSALYLCASRYAGTSSESSYNEQFFGPGTRLTVL.

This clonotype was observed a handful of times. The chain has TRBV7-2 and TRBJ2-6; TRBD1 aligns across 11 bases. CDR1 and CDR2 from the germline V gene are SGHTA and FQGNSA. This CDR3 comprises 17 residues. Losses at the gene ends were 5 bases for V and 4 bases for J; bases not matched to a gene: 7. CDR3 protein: CASSVRTGGQGANVLTF. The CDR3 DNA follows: TGTGCCAGCAGCGTAAGGACAGGGGGCCAGGGGGCCAACGTCCTGACTTTC.

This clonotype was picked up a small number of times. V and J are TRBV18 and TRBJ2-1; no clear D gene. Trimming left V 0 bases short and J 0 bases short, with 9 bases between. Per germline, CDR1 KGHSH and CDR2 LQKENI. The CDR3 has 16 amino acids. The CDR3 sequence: CASSPPVILSYNEQFF. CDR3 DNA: TGTGCCAGCTCACCACCGGTCATCCTCTCCTACAATGAGCAGTTCTTC.

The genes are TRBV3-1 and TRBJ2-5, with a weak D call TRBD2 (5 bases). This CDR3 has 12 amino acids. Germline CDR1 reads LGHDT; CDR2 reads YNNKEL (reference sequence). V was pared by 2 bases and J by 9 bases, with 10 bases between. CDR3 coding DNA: TGTGCCAGCAGCCAAAGCGGCGGACCCCAGTACTTC. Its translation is CASSQSGGPQYF.

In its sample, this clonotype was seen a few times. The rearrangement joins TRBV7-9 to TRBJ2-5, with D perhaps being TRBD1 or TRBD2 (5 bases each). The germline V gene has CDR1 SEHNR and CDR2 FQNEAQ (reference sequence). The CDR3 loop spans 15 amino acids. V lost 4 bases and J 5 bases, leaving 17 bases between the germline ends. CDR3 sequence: CASSYGTLEQETQYF. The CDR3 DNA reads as TGTGCCAGCAGCTACGGGACCCTAGAACAGGAGACCCAGTACTTC. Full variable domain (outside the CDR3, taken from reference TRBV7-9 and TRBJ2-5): DTGVSQNPRHKITKRGQNVTFRCDPISEHNRLYWYRQTLGQGPEFLTYFQNEAQLEKSRLLSDRFSAERPKGSFSTLEIQRTEQGDSAMYLCASSYGTLEQETQYFGPGTRLLVL.

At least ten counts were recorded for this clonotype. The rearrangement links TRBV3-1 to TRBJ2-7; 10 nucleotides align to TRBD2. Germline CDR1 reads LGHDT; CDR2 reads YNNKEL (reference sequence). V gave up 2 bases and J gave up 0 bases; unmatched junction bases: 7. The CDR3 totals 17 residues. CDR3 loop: CASSQNSGGPNSYEQYF. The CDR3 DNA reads TGTGCCAGCAGCCAAAATAGCGGGGGGCCCAACTCCTACGAGCAGTACTTC.

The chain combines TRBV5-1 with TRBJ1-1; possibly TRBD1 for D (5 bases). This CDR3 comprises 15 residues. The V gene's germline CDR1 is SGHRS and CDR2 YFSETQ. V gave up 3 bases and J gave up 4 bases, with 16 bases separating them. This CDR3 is CASSSARGASTEAFF. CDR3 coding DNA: TGCGCCAGCAGCTCCGCGAGGGGCGCGAGCACTGAAGCTTTCTTT.

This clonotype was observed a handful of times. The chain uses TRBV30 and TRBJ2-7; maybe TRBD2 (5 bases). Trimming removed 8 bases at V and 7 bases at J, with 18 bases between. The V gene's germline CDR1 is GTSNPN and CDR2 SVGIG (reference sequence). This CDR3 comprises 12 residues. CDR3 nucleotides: TGTGCCCTGGCCAGACCTCGGGGAGAGCAGTACTTC. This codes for CALARPRGEQYF.

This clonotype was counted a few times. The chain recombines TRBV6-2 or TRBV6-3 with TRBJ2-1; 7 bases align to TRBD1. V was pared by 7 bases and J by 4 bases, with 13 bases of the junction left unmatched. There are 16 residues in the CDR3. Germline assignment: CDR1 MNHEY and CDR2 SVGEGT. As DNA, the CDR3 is TGTGCCAGCACTGTTACCCGGGACAGCACGTACAATGAGCAGTTCTTC. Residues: CASTVTRDSTYNEQFF.

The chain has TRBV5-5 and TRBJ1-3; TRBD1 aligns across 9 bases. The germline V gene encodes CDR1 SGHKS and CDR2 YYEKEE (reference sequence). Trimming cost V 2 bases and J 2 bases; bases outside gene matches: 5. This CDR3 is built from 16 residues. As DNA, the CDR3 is TGTGCCAGCAGCTTTGGGGGACAGGGCCCTGGAAACACCATATATTTT. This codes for CASSFGGQGPGNTIYF.

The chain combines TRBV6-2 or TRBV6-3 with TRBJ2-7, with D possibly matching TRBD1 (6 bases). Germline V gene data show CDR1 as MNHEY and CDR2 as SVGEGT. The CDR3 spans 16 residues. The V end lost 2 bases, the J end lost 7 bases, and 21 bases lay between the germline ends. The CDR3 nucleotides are TGTGCCAGCAGTTACGACAGGAAGGAAAACAGACGGGAGCAGTACTTC. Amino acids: CASSYDRKENRREQYF.

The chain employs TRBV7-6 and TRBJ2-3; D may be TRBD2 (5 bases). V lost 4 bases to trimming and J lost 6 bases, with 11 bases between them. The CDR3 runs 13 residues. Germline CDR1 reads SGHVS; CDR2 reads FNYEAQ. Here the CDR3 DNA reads TGTGCCAGCAGCTCGTATAGCGTCGATACGCAGTATTTT. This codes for CASSSYSVDTQYF.

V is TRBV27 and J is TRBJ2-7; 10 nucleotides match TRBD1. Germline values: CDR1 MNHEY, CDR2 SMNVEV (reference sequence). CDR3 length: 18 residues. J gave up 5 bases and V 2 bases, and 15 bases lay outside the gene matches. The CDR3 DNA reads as TGTGCCAGCAGTTTAACCACCCTCCGGGACAGGGGTACAGACGAGCAGTACTTC. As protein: CASSLTTLRDRGTDEQYF.